These 21 T cell receptor beta chains share one sample of origin, sequenced in a study of blood T cell repertoires in COVID-19. Some clones are missing from TCRdb's copy, which holds only in-frame ones; the method was immunoSEQ multiplex PCR. The sample contains about 190,000 clones, approximately 80% of which appear only once. Sequencing was performed on peripheral blood. The receptors stem from a woman in her fifties or sixties with acute or convalescent COVID-19.

The chain joins TRBV24-1 to TRBJ2-5; 8 bases agree with TRBD2. CDR3 length: 17 amino acids. V was clipped by 4 bases and J by 0 bases; unmatched bases: 9. CDR1 and CDR2 from the germline V gene are KGHDR and SFDVKD. The CDR3 DNA is TGTGCCACCAGTGACACTAGCGGAGGAGCCTACCAAGAGACCCAGTACTTC. This codes for CATSDTSGGAYQETQYF.

The J gene is TRBJ1-1, the V gene TRBV4-3; TRBD1 is a possible D gene (5 bases). Trimming shortened V by 0 bases and J by 10 bases, and 15 bases separated the two germline ends. Germline V lookup: CDR1 LGHNA, CDR2 YSLEER. The CDR3 has 14 residues. The DNA of the CDR3 is TGCGCCAGCAGCCAAGATACAGGCAGGGTAAGAGCTTTCTTT. Translated: CASSQDTGRVRAFF.

This clone has a handful of counts. The chain has TRBV5-1 and TRBJ2-7; D is perhaps TRBD1 (6 bases). CDR1 and CDR2 from the germline V gene are SGHRS and YFSETQ. The CDR3 runs 16 residues. The V end lost 4 bases, the J end lost 6 bases, and 23 bases lay between the germline ends. CDR3 sequence: CASSQTNSIETGEQYF. CDR3 sequence (DNA): TGCGCCAGCAGCCAGACGAACAGCATCGAGACAGGCGAGCAGTACTTC.

The chain has TRBV18 and TRBJ2-1; 10 bases are shared with TRBD1. CDR1 KGHSH and CDR2 LQKENI come from the germline V gene. The CDR3 has 16 amino acids. After removal of 3 bases from V and 0 bases from J, the junction contained 2 bases not matched to a gene. CDR3 sequence: CASSPGQGPSYNEQFF. The CDR3 DNA follows: TGTGCCAGCTCACCGGGACAGGGGCCCTCCTACAATGAGCAGTTCTTC. The whole variable domain, filled in from reference TRBV18 and TRBJ2-1, reads NAGVMQNPRHLVRRRGQEARLRCSPMKGHSHVYWYRQLPEEGLKFMVYLQKENIIDESGMPKERFSAEFPKEGPSILRIQQVVRGDSAAYFCASSPGQGPSYNEQFFGPGTRLTVL.

V gene TRBV19 combines with J gene TRBJ2-5; TRBD2 matches at 16 bases. CDR3 length: 13 amino acids. Germline V gene lookup returns CDR1 LNHDA and CDR2 SQIVND (reference sequence). Losses at the gene ends were 5 bases for V and 12 bases for J; bases not matched to a gene: 3. CDR3 nucleotide sequence: TGTGCCAGTAGTGCGGGACTAGCGGGGGGGGAGTACTTC. The encoded protein is CASSAGLAGGEYF.

The chain recombines TRBV6-5 with TRBJ1-2; tentatively, D is TRBD1 (6 bases). This CDR3 is built from 15 residues. V dropped 7 bases and J dropped 8 bases, with 23 bases sitting between them. From germline, CDR1 is MNHEY and CDR2 SVGAGI. The CDR3 coding sequence is TGTGCCAGCATCTCCGGACAGTCCGGATTTCGGGGCTACACCTTC. Amino acids: CASISGQSGFRGYTF.

The chain combines TRBV11-2 with TRBJ1-1, with D perhaps matching TRBD1 (5 bases). Trimming stripped 2 bases from V and 7 bases from J, with 11 bases between. The CDR3 runs to 13 residues. Germline V CDR1 and CDR2: SGHAT, FQNNGV. CDR3 residues: CASSLTREGEAFF. As DNA, the CDR3 is TGTGCCAGCAGCTTAACCAGGGAGGGTGAAGCTTTCTTT.

The chain employs TRBV5-4 and TRBJ2-7; the match to TRBD1 covers 11 bases. V trimming: 3 bases; J trimming: 7 bases; junction bases outside the gene matches: 9. The CDR3 sequence is 15 residues long. The V gene's germline CDR1 is SGHNT and CDR2 YYREEE (reference sequence). The CDR3 sequence is CASSYRDRGIVEQYF. The CDR3 nucleotides are TGTGCCAGCAGCTACCGGGACAGGGGGATCGTGGAGCAGTACTTC.

This clone has only a few counts. CDR3 protein: CASSDNRDRGSYTF. The CDR3 nucleotides are TGTGCCAGCAGTGACAACCGGGACAGGGGGAGCTACACCTTC. V and J are TRBV2 and TRBJ1-2; 11 bases match TRBD1. Germline CDR1 is SNHLY and CDR2 is FYNNEI. The junction had 6 bases not matched to a gene; V was cut back by 3 bases and J by 9 bases. The CDR3 is made up of 14 amino acids.

This sequence joins TRBV19 and TRBJ2-1; D possibly corresponds to TRBD2 (5 bases). The CDR3 sequence is 14 residues long. CDR1 is LNHDA and CDR2 is SQIVND in the germline V gene (reference sequence). The V and J ends lost 6 bases and 4 bases respectively, with 13 bases between them. The CDR3 sequence: CASRRGIGYNEQFF. CDR3 bases: TGTGCCAGTAGACGAGGGATAGGGTACAATGAGCAGTTCTTC.

The rearrangement joins TRBV3-1 (or the pseudogene TRBV3-2) to TRBJ2-1, with 14 bases matching TRBD2. Germline V gene lookup returns CDR1 LGHDT and CDR2 YNNKEL (reference sequence). This CDR3 has 16 residues. The ends lost 4 bases at V and 10 bases at J; junction bases unmatched: 9. CDR3 region: CASSLHGTSGSGEQFF. The DNA for the CDR3 is TGTGCCAGCAGCCTACACGGGACTAGCGGGAGCGGGGAGCAGTTCTTC.

V usage is TRBV7-9 and J usage is TRBJ2-5; no reliable D call. The V and J ends lost 6 bases and 5 bases respectively, with 7 bases between them. The CDR3 loop spans 11 amino acids. CDR1 and CDR2 (germline): SEHNR, FQNEAQ (reference sequence). The CDR3 sequence: CASRIGETQYF. The CDR3 nucleotides are TGTGCCAGCAGGATCGGGGAGACCCAGTACTTC. The variable domain in full, with the rest retrieved from reference TRBV7-9 and TRBJ2-5, is DTGVSQNPRHKITKRGQNVTFRCDPISEHNRLYWYRQTLGQGPEFLTYFQNEAQLEKSRLLSDRFSAERPKGSFSTLEIQRTEQGDSAMYLCASRIGETQYFGPGTRLLVL.

The rearrangement uses TRBV5-5 and TRBJ1-4, with 9 nucleotides matching TRBD1. Germline V gene sequence: CDR1 SGHKS, CDR2 YYEKEE (reference sequence). The CDR3 has 16 residues. The V segment lost 5 bases and the J segment 8 bases; nucleotides outside the gene matches: 13. The CDR3 nucleotides read TGTGCCAGCAGAACCCGTCCGTCCGGACAGGGGGAAAAACTGTTTTTT. Translated, it gives CASRTRPSGQGEKLFF.

The table lists this clone with a few counts. The rearrangement links TRBV21-1 to TRBJ1-1; the table's D call, TRBD1, has no DNA check behind it. TRBV21-1 represents a pseudogene. CDR3 size: 15 residues. CDR3 loop: CASSPSDGPSTEAFF. For the CDR3, the DNA is TGTGCCAGCAGCCCATCAGATGGGCCGAGCACTGAAGCTTTCTTT.

The chain combines TRBV6-5 with TRBJ2-1; unclear D gene. CDR3 length: 16 residues. Per the germline V gene, CDR1 is MNHEY and CDR2 is SVGAGI. Trimming stripped 4 bases from V and 4 bases from J, with 17 bases between. The CDR3 sequence: CASSFPTLQAYNEQFF. CDR3 DNA sequence: TGTGCCAGCAGTTTCCCCACCCTACAAGCGTACAATGAGCAGTTCTTC.

This clone was seen only once. This rearrangement joins TRBV6-6 to TRBJ1-3; the D is unclear. The CDR3 consists of 13 residues. From germline, CDR1 is MNHNY and CDR2 SVGAGI (reference sequence). Deletions cut 1 base from V and 4 bases from J, with 5 bases between. CDR3 amino acids: CASSYFMGNTIYF. The DNA for the CDR3 is TGTGCCAGCAGTTACTTCATGGGAAACACCATATATTTT.

The rearrangement uses TRBV27 and TRBJ2-1; 13 nucleotides align to TRBD2. The ends lost 6 bases at V and 10 bases at J; junction bases unmatched: 9. The CDR3 extends over 15 amino acids. Germline V gene lookup returns CDR1 MNHEY and CDR2 SMNVEV (reference sequence). The CDR3 DNA sequence: TGTGCCAGCAGCAGACTAGCGGGAGGAGTGGGGGAGCAGTTCTTC. Translating gives CASSRLAGGVGEQFF.

The CDR3 DNA follows: TGTGCCAGTAGCTACCTACCGAAGACTAGCGGCCCCTACGAGCAGTACTTC. Translated, it gives CASSYLPKTSGPYEQYF. The chain carries TRBV19 and TRBJ2-7; 9 bases agree with TRBD2. The CDR3 has 17 amino acids. CDR1 and CDR2 (germline): LNHDA, SQIVND (reference sequence). Trimming cost V 6 bases and J 2 bases; bases outside gene matches: 14.

This clone is categorized as medium-sized. The genes are TRBV4-2 and TRBJ2-7, with a weak D call TRBD2 (5 bases). Germline loops: CDR1 LGHNA, CDR2 YNFKEQ. This CDR3 region has 13 residues. Trimming pared 0 bases from V and 4 bases from J, leaving 7 bases between. The CDR3 bases are TGTGCCAGCAGCCAAGATCGGGGTTACGAGCAGTACTTC. It specifies CASSQDRGYEQYF.

J is TRBJ1-1 and V is TRBV19, with D unresolved. CDR1 LNHDA and CDR2 SQIVND come from the germline V gene (reference sequence). V lost 3 bases and J lost 1, with 6 bases in between. The CDR3 runs 13 residues. In nucleotides, the CDR3 is TGTGCCAGTAGTATCGGAGGGAACACTGAAGCTTTCTTT. Its translation is CASSIGGNTEAFF.

This clone has a single count. The V and J genes are TRBV27 and TRBJ1-6; 7 nucleotides agree with TRBD1. This CDR3 has 16 residues. V shed 5 bases, J shed 6 bases, and the junction held 10 bases outside the gene matches. Germline assignment: CDR1 MNHEY and CDR2 SMNVEV (reference sequence). DNA of the CDR3: TGTGCCAGCAGTATCTCCGGGACAGCGACTAATTCACCCCTCCACTTT. This translates into CASSISGTATNSPLHF.